This T cell receptor (beta chain) came from a study of T cell responses to AZD1222 COVID-19 vaccine. General study points: Only 5 or 6 AZD1222 recipients tested seropositive at baseline.

The method was immunoSEQ multiplex PCR; TCRdb's version includes in-frame clones alone and lacks a portion of them. The sample has 95,000 to 100,000 clones; 80% to 90% are singletons. The CDR3 loop spans 15 amino acids. V was clipped by 2 bases and J by 8 bases; unmatched bases: 10. CDR1 is ENHRY and CDR2 is SYGVKD in the germline V gene. Note on this clone: Its antigen is still unknown.

The chain couples TRBV10-3 to TRBJ1-2; 8 bases match TRBD1. The sequencing used peripheral blood, collected 28 days after the second AZD1222 dose. The sequence was obtained from an adult who received the AZD1222 COVID-19 vaccine. The CDR3 reads CAISEPDRVGYGYTF. Written as DNA, the CDR3 is TGTGCCATCAGTGAGCCGGACAGGGTGGGGTACGGCTACACCTTC.